These 2 T cell receptor beta chains were all obtained from the same sample, sequenced in a study of OX40 agonist ivuxolimab in advanced cancers. TCRdb's copy holds only in-frame clones and misses some; the assay was immunoSEQ multiplex PCR. The data contain around 53,000 clones, 88% of them seen just once; the ten biggest clones take up more than 6.5%. Material: CD4+ or CD8+ T cells sorted from blood, obtained in a trial of the OX40 agonist ivuxolimab. The receptors come from an adult with an advanced solid tumor such as melanoma, head and neck, liver or kidney cancer.

The chain has TRBV27 and TRBJ2-7, with D unclear. The CDR3 contains 12 residues. V dropped 5 bases and J dropped 6 bases, with 11 bases sitting between them. Germline values: CDR1 MNHEY, CDR2 SMNVEV (reference sequence). CDR3 protein: CASSPNWGEQYF. The CDR3 coding sequence is TGTGCCAGCAGTCCCAACTGGGGCGAGCAGTACTTC.

This clone was seen only once. V is TRBV10-1 and J is TRBJ2-7; tentatively, D is TRBD2 (6 bases). There are 14 residues in the CDR3. Germline CDR1 WNHNN, CDR2 SYGVQD (reference sequence). Trimming shortened V by 1 base and J by 5 bases, and 12 bases separated the two germline ends. CDR3 protein: CASSEWGRRNEQYF. The CDR3 DNA follows: TGCGCCAGCAGTGAGTGGGGGAGGAGGAACGAGCAGTACTTC.